These 8 T cell receptor beta chains share one sample of origin, sequenced in a study of T cells after posttransplantation cyclophosphamide. Only in-frame clones appear in the TCRdb table, and some are missing; sequencing was by immunoSEQ multiplex PCR. This sample carries about 30,000 clones, none of them present only once. The sequenced sample consisted of PBMCs. The receptors shown here come from a woman aged 55-70 years in good health, CMV-negative, and a related stem cell transplant donor.

This clone was seen many times. The gene calls are TRBV4-1 and TRBJ1-4; D ambiguous. CDR3 length: 15 residues. Germline V gives CDR1 MGHRA, CDR2 YSYEKL. Trimming removed 1 base from V and 3 bases from J, with 9 bases in between. As DNA, the CDR3 is TGCGCCAGCAGCCAAGGACAAAACCCTAATGAAAAACTGTTTTTT. Residues: CASSQGQNPNEKLFF.

Many counts were recorded for this clone. The V call is TRBV2, the J call TRBJ1-6; D might be TRBD1 (6 bases). The CDR3 runs to 16 residues. Germline V gene lookup returns CDR1 SNHLY and CDR2 FYNNEI. Trimming took 7 bases from V and 2 from J, leaving 15 bases between them. The CDR3 loop is CASNRQAGPYNSPLHF. CDR3 sequence (DNA): TGTGCCAGCAATAGACAGGCTGGGCCCTATAATTCACCCCTCCACTTT.

The CDR3 here is CSVDTGVQETQYF. CDR3 bases: TGCAGCGTCGACACAGGGGTGCAAGAGACCCAGTACTTC. The rearrangement uses TRBV29-1 and TRBJ2-5, with 7 bases identical to TRBD1. V was pared by 6 bases and J by 2 bases, with 6 bases of the junction left unmatched. The CDR3 length is 13 residues. Germline V gene sequence: CDR1 SQVTM, CDR2 ANQGSEA.

This clone was observed a few times. This chain links TRBV27 with TRBJ2-1, with 10 bases lining up with TRBD2. Trimming cost V 0 bases and J 7 bases; bases outside gene matches: 9. This CDR3 spans 17 amino acids. CDR1 MNHEY and CDR2 SMNVEV come from the germline V gene (reference sequence). CDR3 nucleotide sequence: TGTGCCAGCAGTTTATCGGGAGCGGGAGGGCCGAGTAATGAGCAGTTCTTC. It is translated as CASSLSGAGGPSNEQFF.

This clone was recorded a few times. This chain uses TRBV24-1 with TRBJ1-2; TRBD1 agrees at 9 bases. Germline loops: CDR1 KGHDR, CDR2 SFDVKD. Trimming took 4 bases from V and 4 from J; bases not matched to a gene: 15. The CDR3 covers 18 residues. The CDR3 sequence is CATSDPSGQGSSSYGYTF. CDR3 DNA sequence: TGTGCCACCAGTGACCCTTCGGGACAGGGTTCTTCAAGCTATGGCTACACCTTC.

This clone was observed many times. The DNA of the CDR3 is TGCGCCAGCAGCTGGGGGGTCTCCTACGAGCAGTACTTC. Amino acid sequence: CASSWGVSYEQYF. The V gene is TRBV5-1, the J gene TRBJ2-7; TRBD2 is a possible D gene (6 bases). V gave up 3 bases and J gave up 0 bases, with 7 bases separating them. CDR1 and CDR2 from the germline V gene are SGHRS and YFSETQ. CDR3 length: 13 amino acids.

This clone was counted at least ten times. J is TRBJ2-7 and V is TRBV19, with TRBD1 identical over 9 bases. Germline CDR1 LNHDA, CDR2 SQIVND (reference sequence). There are 14 residues in the CDR3. V trimming: 5 bases; J trimming: 2 bases; junction bases outside the gene matches: 4. Here the CDR3 reads CASSAGQGPYEQYF. Here the CDR3 DNA reads TGTGCCAGTAGTGCGGGACAGGGTCCCTACGAGCAGTACTTC.

The genes are TRBV28 and TRBJ1-1; D is perhaps TRBD1 (5 bases). The CDR3 covers 15 residues. Germline CDR1 and CDR2: MDHEN and SYDVKM. V lost 7 bases to trimming and J lost 5 bases, with 20 bases between them. CDR3 loop: CASIGTARGRTEAFF. CDR3 DNA sequence: TGTGCCAGCATAGGAACAGCGAGGGGTAGAACTGAAGCTTTCTTT.